Below are 20 T cell receptor beta chains sequenced from a single sample in a study of identical twins. One entry per CDR3 protein, called by TCRdb with MiXCR from the 5' RACE reads. The sample lists 1.5 million to 2 million distinct CDR3 sequences; roughly 35% were seen once. Material for sequencing was cord blood. The receptor set was obtained from a newborn girl in good health.

This chain joins TRBV6-5 and TRBJ2-7, with D perhaps given as TRBD1 or TRBD2 (5 bases each). This CDR3 is 11 amino acids long. Germline CDR1 and CDR2: MNHEY and SVGAGI. Trimming left V 8 bases short and J 5 bases short, with 10 bases between. This CDR3 is CASQRGNEQYF. The CDR3 DNA is TGTGCCAGCCAGAGGGGAAACGAGCAGTACTTC.

Points on this clonotype: One end of the junction is discordant with germline, which a read error may explain. This sequence joins TRBV20-1 and TRBJ1-2; no clear D. CDR1 is DFQATT, CDR2 SNEGSKA, per germline (reference sequence). CDR3 length equals 11 residues. The CDR3 DNA follows: TGCATTGCTAGAGATTTCTATGGCTACACCTTC. The encoded protein is CIARDFYGYTF.

V and J are TRBV19 and TRBJ1-5; possibly TRBD1 for D (5 bases). V lost 1 base and J lost 5, with 6 bases in between. The CDR3 is 13 amino acids. Germline CDR1 LNHDA, CDR2 SQIVND (reference sequence). The CDR3 DNA sequence: TGTGCCAGTAGTATAGCCAGGGATCAGCCCCAGCATTTT. Translated: CASSIARDQPQHF.

This chain uses TRBV24-1 with TRBJ1-1; 7 nucleotides match TRBD1. J gave up 8 bases and V 3 bases, and 8 bases lay outside the gene matches. The CDR3 consists of 14 residues. Germline V gene sequence: CDR1 KGHDR, CDR2 SFDVKD. The CDR3 loop reads CATSDTRDSREAFF. The DNA of the CDR3 is TGTGCCACCAGTGATACCCGGGACAGCCGAGAAGCTTTCTTT.

The chain uses TRBV29-1 and TRBJ1-1; D possibly corresponds to TRBD1 (5 bases). V was clipped by 6 bases and J by 1 base, with 12 bases between them. This CDR3 has 13 residues. Germline CDR1 and CDR2: SQVTM and ANQGSEA. The CDR3 coding sequence is TGCAGCGTGAAAGGAGGGGCGAACACTGAAGCTTTCTTT. Protein product: CSVKGGANTEAFF.

This chain links TRBV12-3 or TRBV12-4 with TRBJ1-5; D uncertain. There are 14 residues in the CDR3. Deletions cut 4 bases from V and 2 bases from J, with 9 bases between. Here the CDR3 DNA reads TGTGCCAGCAGTTGGGCAGGAGGCAATCAGCCCCAGCATTTT. This translates into CASSWAGGNQPQHF.

The rearrangement joins TRBV20-1 to TRBJ2-2; D ambiguous. Trimming left V 5 bases short and J 2 bases short, with 6 bases between. Germline lookup yields CDR1 DFQATT and CDR2 SNEGSKA (reference sequence). The CDR3 is 12 amino acids. Written as DNA, the CDR3 is TGCAGTGCTTATGACAACACCGGGGAGCTGTTTTTT. Amino acids: CSAYDNTGELFF.

This clonotype turned up a few times. The chain is built from TRBV20-1 and TRBJ2-7; possibly TRBD2 for D (6 bases). V gave up 0 bases and J gave up 1 base, with 13 bases separating them. This CDR3 has 15 residues. The V gene's germline CDR1 is DFQATT and CDR2 SNEGSKA (reference sequence). The CDR3 loop is CSARDPGLGSYEQYF. DNA of the CDR3: TGCAGTGCTAGAGATCCGGGACTGGGGTCCTACGAGCAGTACTTC.

J is TRBJ2-3 and V is TRBV24-1, with a weak D call TRBD1 (5 bases). Germline CDR1 reads KGHDR; CDR2 reads SFDVKD. The CDR3 is 14 residues long. V lost 6 bases to trimming and J lost 2 bases, with 11 bases between them. The CDR3 bases are TGTGCCACCAGTATTGGGGCTTTCACAGATACGCAGTATTTT. Residues: CATSIGAFTDTQYF.

This clonotype was detected only a few times. J is TRBJ2-7 and V is TRBV5-1; D is possibly TRBD1 or TRBD2 (5 bases each). Germline V CDR1 and CDR2: SGHRS, YFSETQ. V was pared by 6 bases and J by 0 bases, with 16 bases between. This CDR3 is 15 amino acids long. The CDR3 loop reads CASNLGTFSSYEQYF. The CDR3 bases are TGCGCCAGCAACCTGGGGACCTTTAGCTCCTACGAGCAGTACTTC.

The gene calls are TRBV9 and TRBJ2-7, with D hard to call. The germline CDR1 and CDR2 sequences are SGDLS and YYNGEE. V lost 4 bases, J lost 4 bases, and 15 bases lay in between. The CDR3 is 14 amino acids. CDR3 nucleotide sequence: TGTGCCAGCAGCCTCAGACTGGGATATTACGAGCAGTACTTC. Protein sequence: CASSLRLGYYEQYF.

This clonotype has just a few counts. V and J are TRBV7-9 and TRBJ1-6; no reliable D call. From germline, CDR1 is SEHNR and CDR2 FQNEAQ (reference sequence). Trimming took off 2 bases at V and 4 bases at J, with 12 bases between the two ends. The CDR3 loop spans 16 amino acids. The CDR3 protein is CASSLFGQPYNSPLHF. The CDR3 region has the DNA TGTGCCAGCAGCTTATTCGGGCAACCTTATAATTCACCCCTCCACTTT.

This sequence joins TRBV12-3 or TRBV12-4 and TRBJ1-1; possibly TRBD1 for D (6 bases). V shed 1 base and J shed 7 bases, with 13 bases lying between them. The CDR3 sequence is 14 residues long. The CDR3 DNA sequence: TGTGCCAGCAGTTTAGTCGGGGGGCGAGGTGAAGCTTTCTTT. Translation gives CASSLVGGRGEAFF.

This sequence joins TRBV21-1 and TRBJ2-5; the listed D gene, TRBD2, was not tested against the DNA. TRBV21-1 is given as a pseudogene. The CDR3 consists of 15 residues. Here the CDR3 reads CASSCVAGGPNEQYF. The CDR3 DNA reads as TGTGCCAGCAGCTGTGTAGCGGGAGGGCCAAATGAGCAGTACTTC.

The chain couples TRBV5-5 to TRBJ2-1, with TRBD1 matching over 12 bases. V was pared by 3 bases and J by 10 bases, with 20 bases of the junction left unmatched. The CDR3 has 19 amino acids. The germline CDR1 and CDR2 sequences are SGHKS and YYEKEE (reference sequence). The DNA of the CDR3 is TGTGCCAGCAGCTCCCCCTGGGACAGGGGGCCGGCGAGGGCTTGGGAGCAGTTCTTC. Translation gives CASSSPWDRGPARAWEQFF.

This clonotype was counted many times. V and J are TRBV7-2 and TRBJ2-3; 8 bases map to TRBD2. Per germline, CDR1 SGHTA and CDR2 FQGNSA. J lost 6 bases, V lost 2 bases, and 1 base had no gene match. The CDR3 extends over 13 amino acids. In DNA, the CDR3 is TGTGCCAGCAGCTTAAGGACTAGCGATACGCAGTATTTT. Translating gives CASSLRTSDTQYF.

This clonotype was seen at least ten times. Because the CDR3's place on the DNA is in doubt, the DNA is left out and the CDR3 is given as listed by TCRdb. This chain joins TRBV7-2 and TRBJ2-4; the listed D gene, TRBD1, was not tested against the DNA. Germline assignment: CDR1 SGHTA and CDR2 FQGNSA. A total of 16 residues make up the CDR3, ends included. CDR3 region: CASSLSSAPGKNIQYF.

The chain links TRBV12-3 or TRBV12-4 to TRBJ1-5; 7 bases agree with TRBD1. The length of the CDR3 is 15 residues. Trimming removed 6 bases from V and 0 bases from J; junction bases left unmatched: 5. This CDR3 reads CASSPGQNSNQPQHF. CDR3 in DNA: TGTGCCAGCAGCCCGGGACAGAATAGCAATCAGCCCCAGCATTTT.

The V call is TRBV20-1, the J call TRBJ1-1, with TRBD1 identical over 7 bases. The CDR3 extends over 13 amino acids. V shed 0 bases, J shed 8 bases, and the junction held 6 bases outside the gene matches. Germline-derived CDR1 and CDR2 are DFQATT and SNEGSKA (reference sequence). The CDR3 is CSARDAPTGEAFF. In nucleotides, the CDR3 is TGCAGTGCTAGAGATGCCCCGACAGGGGAAGCTTTCTTT.

The CDR3 is CASRGQGDSLYNEQYF. CDR3 nucleotides: TGCGCCAGCAGAGGACAGGGGGATTCCCTCTACAATGAGCAGTACTTC. The chain joins TRBV5-1 to TRBJ2-7; 10 bases map to TRBD1. Germline trimming cut 5 bases from V and 7 bases from J; bases unmatched to any gene: 15. This CDR3 contains 16 residues. In germline, CDR1 is SGHRS, CDR2 YFSETQ.